The 29 T cell receptor beta chains presented below share a single source sample, sequenced in a study of T cells in Graves' hyperthyroidism and ophthalmopathy. It was RNA transcripts that yielded the amplified TCR beta CDR3 regions. TCR CDR3 underwent first-round RT-PCR with the HTBI primer set. TCRdb analysed the multiplex PCR reads with MiXCR anew, one entry per CDR3 protein. This sample has approximately 870,000 distinct CDR3 sequences, with 38% found just once. Specimen: blood. The receptors were sampled from a man between 18 and 29 years old with Graves' hyperthyroidism.

This chain joins TRBV4-2 and TRBJ1-5; 11 nucleotides agree with TRBD1. CDR1 and CDR2 from the germline V gene are LGHNA and YNFKEQ. The ends lost 6 bases at V and 6 bases at J; junction bases unmatched: 7. The CDR3 contains 15 residues. Written as DNA, the CDR3 is TGTGCCAGCAGACCCCGGGACAGGGGGTCTCAGCCCCAGCATTTT. Translated: CASRPRDRGSQPQHF.

The chain combines TRBV20-1 with TRBJ2-7; D is possibly TRBD1 or TRBD2 (5 bases each). The CDR3 spans 12 residues. Trimming took 5 bases from V and 2 from J, leaving 10 bases between them. Germline V gives CDR1 DFQATT, CDR2 SNEGSKA (reference sequence). The CDR3, as DNA: TGCAGTGCTCGGGACGGAGCCTACGAGCAGTACTTC. Its protein is CSARDGAYEQYF.

Many counts were recorded for this clonotype. The rearrangement uses TRBV7-2 and TRBJ1-6, with a tentative D call TRBD1 (5 bases). Germline CDR1 reads SGHTA; CDR2 reads FQGNSA. The CDR3 sequence is 16 residues long. V lost 0 bases to trimming and J lost 8 bases, with 14 bases between them. The CDR3 DNA is TGTGCCAGCAGCTTAGCTCCGGGGCCGATGGATTCACCCCTCCACTTT. The encoded protein is CASSLAPGPMDSPLHF. The whole variable domain, remainder taken from reference TRBV7-2 and TRBJ1-6, is GAGVSQSPSNKVTEKGKDVELRCDPISGHTALYWYRQSLGQGLEFLIYFQGNSAPDKSGLPSDRFSAERTGGSVSTLTIQRTQQEDSAVYLCASSLAPGPMDSPLHFGNGTRLTVT.

This clonotype was seen only a few times. This chain uses TRBV9 with TRBJ1-2, with 9 bases identical to TRBD1. Losses at the gene ends were 0 bases for V and 2 bases for J; bases not matched to a gene: 2. Germline V gene sequence: CDR1 SGDLS, CDR2 YYNGEE. The CDR3 is made up of 15 amino acids. The CDR3 loop is CASSVVGQGNYGYTF. The DNA for the CDR3 is TGTGCCAGCAGCGTAGTAGGACAGGGGAACTATGGCTACACCTTC.

This clonotype was detected a few times. This chain connects TRBV29-1 to TRBJ2-2; the D gene is possibly TRBD1 (6 bases). CDR1 is SQVTM and CDR2 is ANQGSEA in the germline V gene. The V end lost 7 bases, the J end lost 0 bases, and 9 bases lay between the germline ends. The CDR3 spans 13 residues. The CDR3 bases are TGCAGCGGAAGGACAGCGAACACCGGGGAGCTGTTTTTT. It yields the protein CSGRTANTGELFF.

This rearrangement joins TRBV14 to TRBJ2-7, with D perhaps TRBD1 (6 bases). Trimming took off 5 bases at V and 4 bases at J, with 12 bases between the two ends. The CDR3 contains 13 residues. Germline V CDR1 and CDR2: SGHDN, FVKESK. CDR3 DNA sequence: TGTGCCAGCAGCTTAAGGACAGATTACGAGCAGTACTTC. Translating gives CASSLRTDYEQYF. The variable domain in full, completed from reference TRBV14 and TRBJ2-7, reads EAGVTQFPSHSVIEKGQTVTLRCDPISGHDNLYWYRRVMGKEIKFLLHFVKESKQDESGMPNNRFLAERTGGTYSTLKVQPAELEDSGVYFCASSLRTDYEQYFGPGTRLTVT.

This clonotype has only one observation. With a much larger clone just one base away, this may be a read error. The gene calls are TRBV20-1 and TRBJ2-5; no clear D. CDR1 and CDR2 (germline): DFQATT, SNEGSKA (reference sequence). CDR3 size: 13 residues. The CDR3 DNA is TGCAGTGCTAGAGCGAGGCTCCAAGTGACCCAGTACTTC. This sequence encodes CSARARLQVTQYF.

This chain joins TRBV19 and TRBJ1-5; D may be TRBD1 (5 bases). The CDR3 loop spans 14 amino acids. Germline V gene sequence: CDR1 LNHDA, CDR2 SQIVND (reference sequence). The V end was cut by 11 bases, the J end by 5 bases, with 19 bases between. The CDR3 sequence: CASRGVWRHQPQHF. The CDR3 nucleotides read TGTGCCTCAAGAGGGGTATGGCGCCATCAGCCCCAGCATTTT. The whole variable domain, remainder taken from reference TRBV19 and TRBJ1-5, is DGGITQSPKYLFRKEGQNVTLSCEQNLNHDAMYWYRQDPGQGLRLIYYSQIVNDFQKGDIAEGYSVSREKKESFPLTVTSAQKNPTAFYLCASRGVWRHQPQHFGDGTRLSIL.

The chain couples TRBV5-8 to TRBJ2-7, with D possibly matching TRBD2 (5 bases). Trimming stripped 6 bases from V and 2 bases from J, with 12 bases between. The CDR3 covers 13 residues. Germline assignment: CDR1 SGHTS and CDR2 YDEGEE. The CDR3 loop is CASTNPGTYEQYF. In nucleotides, the CDR3 is TGTGCCAGCACCAACCCGGGGACCTACGAGCAGTACTTC.

V is TRBV15 and J is TRBJ1-4; D unresolved. V lost 0 bases, J lost 10 bases, and 6 bases lay in between. Germline V gene data show CDR1 as LNHNV and CDR2 as YYDKDF (reference sequence). The CDR3 totals 12 residues. CDR3 in amino acids: CATSREGGKLFF. For the CDR3, the DNA is TGTGCCACCAGCAGAGAGGGAGGAAAACTGTTTTTT.

CDR3 loop: CASTKGDRGNTEAFF. CDR3 nucleotides: TGTGCCAGCACTAAGGGGGACAGGGGGAACACTGAAGCTTTCTTT. This rearrangement joins TRBV7-9 to TRBJ1-1, with 10 nucleotides matching TRBD1. Germline V lookup: CDR1 SEHNR, CDR2 FQNEAQ (reference sequence). This CDR3 has 15 residues. J gave up 1 base and V 7 bases, and 6 bases lay outside the gene matches.

V usage is TRBV20-1 and J usage is TRBJ1-2; a possible D gene is TRBD1 (6 bases). The CDR3 is made up of 14 amino acids. Trimming shortened V by 5 bases and J by 6 bases, and 19 bases separated the two germline ends. Germline V gives CDR1 DFQATT, CDR2 SNEGSKA (reference sequence). DNA for the CDR3: TGCAGTGCTCCCGGGAGGAACAGGGTAAATGGCTACACCTTC. Its translation: CSAPGRNRVNGYTF.

This chain connects TRBV14 to TRBJ2-7; perhaps TRBD2 as D (6 bases). The V and J ends lost 1 base and 2 bases respectively, with 12 bases between them. CDR3 length: 15 residues. CDR1 SGHDN and CDR2 FVKESK come from the germline V gene. In DNA form, the CDR3 reads TGTGCCAGCAGCCAAGCCGGGGGACCTCCCTACGAGCAGTACTTC. This translates into CASSQAGGPPYEQYF.

This clonotype has ten or more counts. The chain employs TRBV20-1 and TRBJ1-2, with a weak D call TRBD1 (5 bases). Germline CDR1 is DFQATT and CDR2 is SNEGSKA (reference sequence). Trimming took 0 bases from V and 0 from J, leaving 8 bases between them. This CDR3 has 14 residues. The CDR3 bases are TGCAGTGCTAGAGAGGGGCAGACTAACTATGGCTACACCTTC. Residues: CSAREGQTNYGYTF.

This clonotype has at least ten counts. This chain joins TRBV12-3 or TRBV12-4 and TRBJ2-5, with 9 bases aligning to TRBD2. V trimming: 6 bases; J trimming: 2 bases; junction bases outside the gene matches: 1. This CDR3 has 13 residues. This chain's CDR3 is CASRAGGQETQYF. The CDR3 DNA is TGTGCCAGCAGAGCGGGGGGACAAGAGACCCAGTACTTC.

The chain employs TRBV6-5 and TRBJ2-7; D is unresolved. Per the germline V gene, CDR1 is MNHEY and CDR2 is SVGAGI. The CDR3 has 13 amino acids. V was shortened by 4 bases and J by 3 bases, with 10 bases between the two germline ends. CDR3 in DNA: TGTGCCAGCAGTTTAGTGACTTACTACGAGCAGTACTTC. This encodes CASSLVTYYEQYF.

Concerning this clonotype itself: A read error may account for a junction end that differs from germline. The rearrangement uses TRBV7-8 and TRBJ1-1; TRBD1 is a possible D gene (5 bases). Germline CDR1 SGHVS, CDR2 FQNEAQ. The length of the CDR3 is 13 residues. CDR3: CASNLGAGTEAFF. The DNA for the CDR3 is TGTGCCAGCAACTTAGGGGCAGGGACTGAAGCTTTCTTT.

This clonotype showed up just a few times. This rearrangement joins TRBV25-1 to TRBJ2-3; D call uncertain. The CDR3 consists of 13 residues. V lost 5 bases to trimming and J lost 4 bases, with 10 bases between them. Germline CDR1 is MGHDK and CDR2 is SYGVNS. Here the CDR3 reads CASSLGPPDTQYF. The CDR3 DNA is TGTGCCAGCAGTTTAGGCCCCCCAGATACGCAGTATTTT.

This clonotype has more than one count but fewer than ten. The chain joins TRBV9 to TRBJ2-2, with D perhaps TRBD2 (6 bases). CDR1 is SGDLS, CDR2 YYNGEE, per germline. The CDR3 length is 16 residues. Between the trimmed V and J ends, which lost 4 bases and 5 bases, there was a span of 18 bases. The CDR3 nucleotides read TGTGCCAGCAGCTCGACGCGGGCCGGAGGGACCGGGGAGCTGTTTTTT. Translation: CASSSTRAGGTGELFF.

This clonotype was observed at least ten times. CDR3 sequence (DNA): TGTGCCAGCAGTCCCGAGGGCAGACATCGGACTGAAGCTTTCTTT. Protein product: CASSPEGRHRTEAFF. This sequence joins TRBV6-6 and TRBJ1-1; D not certain. Trimming stripped 5 bases from V and 5 bases from J, with 18 bases between. Per germline, CDR1 MNHNY and CDR2 SVGAGI (reference sequence). This CDR3 spans 15 amino acids.

As regards this clonotype: A read error may be the cause here, since a much bigger clone is one base away. V is TRBV29-1 and J is TRBJ1-5; 7 bases align to TRBD1. CDR1 SQVTM and CDR2 ANQGSEA come from the germline V gene. The trim removed 8 bases at V and 6 bases at J, leaving 10 bases unmatched. The CDR3 is made up of 13 amino acids. The CDR3 DNA is TGCAGCACGGGGACAGACCTTGGTCAGCCCCAGCATTTT. It translates to CSTGTDLGQPQHF. Using reference TRBV29-1 and TRBJ1-5 for the parts outside the CDR3, the full variable domain is SAVISQKPSRDICQRGTSLTIQCQVDSQVTMMFWYRQQPGQSLTLIATANQGSEATYESGFVIDKFPISRPNLTFSTLTVSNMSPEDSSIYLCSTGTDLGQPQHFGDGTRLSIL.

The chain employs TRBV7-9 and TRBJ2-2; 8 positions match TRBD2. Trimming at V came to 10 bases and at J to 2 bases, leaving 12 bases not matched to a gene. Looked up from germline, CDR1 is SEHNR and CDR2 is FQNEAQ (reference sequence). CDR3 length: 16 amino acids. The CDR3 is CATRVSGALNTGELFF. In nucleotides, the CDR3 is TGTGCCACGAGGGTTAGCGGGGCCCTTAACACCGGGGAGCTGTTTTTT.

Points on this clonotype: A far more abundant clone sits one base away, making this likely a read error. The genes are TRBV7-8 and TRBJ2-7; D gene unclear. V lost 0 bases to trimming and J lost 6 bases, with 0 bases between them. The CDR3 has 10 residues. Per germline, CDR1 SGHVS and CDR2 FQNEAQ. DNA for the CDR3: TGTGCCAGCAGCTTAGCCGAGCAGTACTTC. The encoded protein is CASSLAEQYF.

This clonotype was counted at least ten times. The chain links TRBV2 to TRBJ1-6, with D maybe TRBD1 (5 bases). Trimming cost V 8 bases and J 15 bases, with 20 bases left between them. This CDR3 spans 13 amino acids. Germline V lookup: CDR1 SNHLY, CDR2 FYNNEI. This chain's CDR3 is CASGLDSAGLLHF. The DNA for the CDR3 is TGTGCCAGCGGACTCGACAGCGCGGGACTCCTCCACTTT. Filled out from reference TRBV2 and TRBJ1-6, the complete variable domain reads EPEVTQTPSHQVTQMGQEVILRCVPISNHLYFYWYRQILGQKVEFLVSFYNNEISEKSEIFDDQFSVERPDGSNFTLKIRSTKLEDSAMYFCASGLDSAGLLHFGNGTRLTVT.

This rearrangement joins TRBV19 to TRBJ2-2; D perhaps matches TRBD1 (5 bases). The CDR3 is made up of 17 amino acids. Germline-derived CDR1 and CDR2 are LNHDA and SQIVND (reference sequence). V lost 3 bases, J lost 3 bases, and 17 bases lay in between. CDR3 DNA sequence: TGTGCCAGTAGTATCCCCAGGGCAATAGTGGACACCGGGGAGCTGTTTTTT. Its protein product is CASSIPRAIVDTGELFF.

The chain combines TRBV19 with TRBJ2-2; tentative D call: TRBD2 (5 bases). This CDR3 spans 16 amino acids. The V end lost 0 bases, the J end lost 1 base, and 9 bases lay between the germline ends. Looked up from germline, CDR1 is LNHDA and CDR2 is SQIVND (reference sequence). The chain's CDR3 is CASSIDEGRNTGELFF. The CDR3 DNA sequence: TGTGCCAGTAGTATAGACGAGGGTAGGAACACCGGGGAGCTGTTTTTT.

This clonotype was counted ten times or more. A junction boundary mismatches the germline segment, possibly from a read error. The gene calls are TRBV4-1 and TRBJ2-7; 7 bases align to TRBD1. The germline V gene has CDR1 MGHRA and CDR2 YSYEKL. This CDR3 contains 11 residues. The CDR3 protein is CASSQGNEQYF. In DNA, the CDR3 is TGTGCCAGTTCACAGGGGAACGAGCAGTACTTC.

This clonotype was detected only a few times. The chain joins TRBV7-2 to TRBJ2-7; D remains ambiguous. Between the trimmed V and J ends, which lost 6 bases and 2 bases, there was a span of 11 bases. This CDR3 has 13 amino acids. The V gene's germline CDR1 is SGHTA and CDR2 FQGNSA. The CDR3 nucleotides read TGTGCCAGCAGTTACTCGAATGCCTACGAGCAGTACTTC. Its protein product is CASSYSNAYEQYF.

There are a few counts of this clonotype. One junction end does not reproduce the germline sequence, and a read error may be involved. The gene calls are TRBV10-3 and TRBJ1-2; TRBD1 agrees at 7 bases. Germline CDR1 is ENHRY and CDR2 is SYGVKD. The CDR3 totals 14 residues. The CDR3 is CASSFDRAPYGYTF. CDR3 bases: TGTGCCAGCAGTTTCGACAGGGCCCCCTATGGCTACACCTTC.